Presented here are 13 T cell receptor beta chains from one specimen sequenced in a study of shared clonotypes between healthy human individuals. The data were produced by immunoSEQ multiplex PCR, yet TCRdb's version contains in-frame clones alone and is incomplete. The sample contains over 2 million clones, 85% to 95% of which appear only once. Sequenced input: naive CD4+ T cells from PBMCs. Subset here: CD45RA+ positively selected. The receptors come from a man aged 18 to 30 in good health. Some clones in this sample may be carry-over from other donors' samples.

This clone appeared a single time. The genes are TRBV7-2 and TRBJ2-5; D is unresolved. The CDR3 sequence is 14 residues long. Trimming removed 5 bases at V and 5 bases at J, with 15 bases between. Germline V gene lookup returns CDR1 SGHTA and CDR2 FQGNSA. Written as DNA, the CDR3 is TGTGCCAGCAGCCCATCCCGAGTAGGGGAGACCCAGTACTTC. It translates to CASSPSRVGETQYF.

A word on this clone: Different DNA sequences within this sample yield the same CDR3. The chain uses TRBV9 and TRBJ2-3; 7 bases align to TRBD2. V shed 4 bases, J shed 2 bases, and the junction held 7 bases outside the gene matches. The CDR3 extends over 15 amino acids. Germline-derived CDR1 and CDR2 are SGDLS and YYNGEE. The CDR3 here is CASSPRDYNTDTQYF. Written as DNA, the CDR3 is TGTGCCAGCAGCCCGCGGGACTACAACACAGATACGCAGTATTTT.

The V call is TRBV19, the J call TRBJ2-7; 7 bases are a match to TRBD2. From germline, CDR1 is LNHDA and CDR2 SQIVND (reference sequence). V shed 1 base and J 7 bases; nucleotides not matched to a gene: 7. The CDR3 loop spans 14 amino acids. The CDR3 sequence is CASSIARGRGEQYF. Written as DNA, the CDR3 is TGTGCCAGTAGTATAGCACGAGGGCGGGGGGAGCAGTACTTC.

This clone was seen more than once but under ten times. This chain joins TRBV2 and TRBJ1-5; the D is unclear. CDR1 and CDR2 (germline): SNHLY, FYNNEI. With 10 bases removed from V and 0 bases from J, the gap between germline ends came to 10 bases. This CDR3 comprises 13 residues. CDR3 sequence reads: CATGEVSNQPQHF. In DNA, the CDR3 is TGTGCCACCGGAGAGGTTAGCAATCAGCCCCAGCATTTT.

As to this clone: The junction differs from germline at one of its ends, possibly a read error. The J gene is TRBJ2-7, the V gene TRBV6-1, with D possibly being TRBD1 or TRBD2 (5 bases each). The germline V gene encodes CDR1 MNHNS and CDR2 SASEGT. The CDR3 consists of 14 residues. The CDR3 DNA reads TGTGCCAGCAGGGAAGTTGGGGGCTCCTACGAGCAGTACTTC. Translated, it gives CASREVGGSYEQYF.

This chain joins TRBV9 and TRBJ2-1; D is unresolved. Germline values: CDR1 SGDLS, CDR2 YYNGEE. The CDR3 extends over 14 amino acids. V dropped 4 bases and J dropped 8 bases, with 16 bases sitting between them. Written as DNA, the CDR3 is TGTGCCAGCAGCCGGAGAGGCGAAAGCGATGAGCAGTTCTTC. This codes for CASSRRGESDEQFF. The full variable domain, in which reference TRBV9 and TRBJ2-1 provide the parts outside the CDR3, is DSGVTQTPKHLITATGQRVTLRCSPRSGDLSVYWYQQSLDQGLQFLIQYYNGEERAKGNILERFSAQQFPDLHSELNLSSLELGDSALYFCASSRRGESDEQFFGPGTRLTVL.

For this clone: The sample has other DNA sequences that encode this CDR3 too. The chain recombines TRBV18 with TRBJ2-4; D unclear. The length of the CDR3 is 13 residues. V lost 0 bases and J lost 5, with 5 bases in between. Germline CDR1 KGHSH, CDR2 LQKENI. The CDR3 loop reads CASSPPSENIQYF. The CDR3 bases are TGTGCCAGCTCACCACCATCCGAAAACATTCAGTACTTC.

The chain joins TRBV25-1 to TRBJ2-7; D is undetermined. The CDR3 runs 14 residues. Trimming removed 4 bases at V and 5 bases at J, with 15 bases between. Germline V gene lookup returns CDR1 MGHDK and CDR2 SYGVNS. The CDR3 DNA follows: TGTGCCAGCAGTGGCTCCACAAAGGTCAACGAGCAGTACTTC. Protein product: CASSGSTKVNEQYF.

Points on this clone: This CDR3 is also generated by other DNA sequences in the sample. The V gene is TRBV28, the J gene TRBJ1-5; D is uncertain. CDR1 is MDHEN and CDR2 is SYDVKM in the germline V gene. The CDR3 extends over 12 amino acids. V lost 5 bases and J 4 bases, leaving 6 bases between the germline ends. CDR3 in DNA: TGTGCCAGCAGTCTAGTAAATCAGCCCCAGCATTTT. This translates into CASSLVNQPQHF.

The gene calls are TRBV7-9 and TRBJ2-2; 7 nucleotides line up with TRBD1. With V trimmed by 5 bases and J by 7 bases, 7 bases remained unmatched. Germline assignment: CDR1 SEHNR and CDR2 FQNEAQ (reference sequence). CDR3 length: 14 amino acids. As DNA, the CDR3 is TGTGCCAGCAGCCCCGACAGGGTAAACGGGGAGCTGTTTTTT. Protein product: CASSPDRVNGELFF.

This clone was recorded only once. V usage is TRBV4-1 and J usage is TRBJ2-5; possibly TRBD1 for D (6 bases). This CDR3 contains 15 residues. V shed 3 bases and J shed 7 bases, with 18 bases lying between them. CDR1 is MGHRA, CDR2 YSYEKL, per germline. The CDR3 bases are TGCGCCAGCAGCCAGCCCGCTCAGGGGTCGGGGACCCAGTACTTC. It translates to CASSQPAQGSGTQYF.

The chain joins TRBV7-6 to TRBJ2-3; 7 bases line up with TRBD2. The V segment lost 2 bases and the J segment 2 bases; nucleotides outside the gene matches: 4. Germline-derived CDR1 and CDR2 are SGHVS and FNYEAQ. The CDR3 runs to 15 residues. CDR3 sequence reads: CASSLRRESTDTQYF. The DNA of the CDR3 is TGTGCCAGCAGCTTAAGGCGGGAGTCCACAGATACGCAGTATTTT.

This chain links TRBV5-5 with TRBJ1-2; 7 nucleotides agree with TRBD1. J was trimmed by 5 bases and V by 6 bases; bases with no gene match: 4. Per germline, CDR1 SGHKS and CDR2 YYEKEE (reference sequence). This CDR3 has 12 amino acids. For the CDR3, the DNA is TGTGCCAGCAACCAGGGGGAGTATGGCTACACCTTC. Protein sequence: CASNQGEYGYTF.